This entry is about one TCR beta chain. The data originate from a study of blood T cell repertoires in COVID-19. Study-level information: From the United States, Italy and Spain came samples of acute and convalescent COVID-19. In each case, the material was cDNA or gDNA derived from T cells, B-cell-depleted T cells, or PBMCs.

In the source study's methods: The authors estimated nucleated cell counts from reference gene primer amplification. Using immunoSEQ multiplex PCR, the repertoire was profiled, and TCRdb retains in-frame clones only, with some absent. From that table come the V and J calls and clone size; the DNA was used to work out D and trimming. In the table there are roughly 80,000 clones, around 90% of which are singletons. The source of this sequence is a man aged 45-60 years with active COVID-19. The material sequenced was peripheral blood.

This chain's CDR3 is CASSQTTSPGGYGYTF. In DNA form, the CDR3 reads TGCGCCAGCAGTCAGACGACCAGTCCTGGCGGCTATGGCTACACCTTC. The chain carries TRBV5-1 and TRBJ1-2; D unresolved. CDR3 length: 16 residues. Germline assignment: CDR1 SGHRS and CDR2 YFSETQ. Trimming cost V 5 bases and J 4 bases, with 21 bases left between them.